This entry lists 3 T cell receptor beta chains sequenced from one sample in a study of T cell responses to AZD1222 COVID-19 vaccine. Sequenced by immunoSEQ multiplex PCR; TCRdb stores in-frame clones only, minus some. In the table there are 130,000 or so clones, about 93% of which are singletons. The material was peripheral blood, obtained on day 0 of AZD1222 vaccination. These TCRs come from an adult in good health.

The chain has TRBV12-3 or TRBV12-4 and TRBJ1-6, with D maybe TRBD1 (5 bases). This CDR3 region has 12 residues. Trimming took off 7 bases at V and 8 bases at J, with 9 bases between the two ends. DNA for the CDR3: TGTGCCAGCACACTGGGGGATTCACCCCTCCACTTT. Translating gives CASTLGDSPLHF.

The V and J genes are TRBV5-5 and TRBJ1-5; D is possibly TRBD1 (5 bases). Germline CDR1 and CDR2: SGHKS and YYEKEE (reference sequence). The CDR3 runs to 15 residues. Trimming stripped 3 bases from V and 4 bases from J, with 14 bases between. CDR3 sequence (DNA): TGTGCCAGCAGCTATGGGGGTTCTCGAAATCAGCCCCAGCATTTT. As protein: CASSYGGSRNQPQHF.

The chain combines TRBV9 with TRBJ1-2, with D possibly being TRBD1 (6 bases). The CDR3 has 15 residues. The germline gives CDR1 SGDLS, CDR2 YYNGEE. With 3 bases removed from V and 5 bases from J, the gap between germline ends came to 17 bases. This chain's CDR3 is CASSDGGPGWYGYTF. CDR3 nucleotide sequence: TGTGCCAGCAGCGATGGGGGGCCCGGGTGGTATGGCTACACCTTC.